This entry concerns a single TCR beta chain. Its antigen is not known. The sample comes from a study of cytomegalovirus exposure and HLA in healthy donors. Notes on the study in general: Analyses of presence and absence presupposed an approximately uniform sequencing depth across donors.

Vbeta (60) and Jbeta (13) primers were used in the PCR. TCRdb's table, derived via immunoSEQ multiplex PCR, lists solely in-frame clones and lacks some. The sample has under 200,000 clones; roughly 84% are singletons. The CDR3 covers 15 residues. CDR1 and CDR2 from the germline V gene are SGDLS and YYNGEE. Sequenced sample: PBMCs. This sequence joins TRBV9 and TRBJ2-5, with 8 bases aligning to TRBD1. The J call is in doubt because the DNA end fits TRBJ2-7 better. This clonotype originated in a man aged 18 to 30 in good health and CMV-seronegative. The CDR3 loop reads CASSGGWDRSHEQYF. The DNA of the CDR3 is TGTGCCAGCAGCGGTGGATGGGACAGGTCCCACGAGCAGTACTTC.